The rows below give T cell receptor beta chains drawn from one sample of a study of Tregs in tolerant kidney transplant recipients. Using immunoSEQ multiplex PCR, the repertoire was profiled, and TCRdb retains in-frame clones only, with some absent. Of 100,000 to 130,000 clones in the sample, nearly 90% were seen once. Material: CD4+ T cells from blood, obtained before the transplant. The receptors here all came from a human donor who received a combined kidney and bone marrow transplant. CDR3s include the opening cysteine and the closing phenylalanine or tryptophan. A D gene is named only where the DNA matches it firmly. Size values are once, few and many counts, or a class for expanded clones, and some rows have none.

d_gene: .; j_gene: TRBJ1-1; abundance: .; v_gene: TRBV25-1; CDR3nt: TGTGCCAGCACCCCGGGAGGCTTGAACACTGAAGCTTTCTTT; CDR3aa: CASTPGGLNTEAFF
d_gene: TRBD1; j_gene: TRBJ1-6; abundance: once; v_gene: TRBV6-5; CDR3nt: TGTGCCAGCAGGACAGGGGCTGGAAATTCACCCCTCCACTTT; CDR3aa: CASRTGAGNSPLHF
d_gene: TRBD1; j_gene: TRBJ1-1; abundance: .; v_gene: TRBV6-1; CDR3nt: TGTGCCAGCAGGACAGGGGCGGACACTGAAGCTTTCTTT; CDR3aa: CASRTGADTEAFF
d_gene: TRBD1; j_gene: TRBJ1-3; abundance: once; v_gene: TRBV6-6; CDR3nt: TGTGCCAGCAGCCAAAAACAGGGGGCGACTGGAAACACCATATATTTT; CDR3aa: CASSQKQGATGNTIYF
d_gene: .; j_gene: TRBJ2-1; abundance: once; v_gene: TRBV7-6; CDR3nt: TGTGCCAGCAGCCCACGCGGAGACAATGAGCAGTTCTTC; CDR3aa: CASSPRGDNEQFF
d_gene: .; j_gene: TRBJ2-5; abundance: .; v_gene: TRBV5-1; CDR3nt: TGCGCCAGCAGCCCCTCCGTCGACAGCCAAGAGACCCAGTACTTC; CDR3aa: CASSPSVDSQETQYF
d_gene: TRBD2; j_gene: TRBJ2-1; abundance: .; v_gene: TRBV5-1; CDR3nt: TGCGCCAGCAGCTCGGAAGGGACTAGCGGTCGAAATGAGCAGTTCTTC; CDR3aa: CASSSEGTSGRNEQFF
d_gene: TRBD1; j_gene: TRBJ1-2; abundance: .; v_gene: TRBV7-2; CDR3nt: TGTGCCAGCAGCTCATCCAGGACAGGGGTGGGGTATGGCTACACCTTC; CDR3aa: CASSSSRTGVGYGYTF
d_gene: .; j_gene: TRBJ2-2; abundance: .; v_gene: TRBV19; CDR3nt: TGTGCCAGTAGTCCACAAGACAGCAAAGCCAATGACGGGGAGCTGTTTTTT; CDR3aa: CASSPQDSKANDGELFF
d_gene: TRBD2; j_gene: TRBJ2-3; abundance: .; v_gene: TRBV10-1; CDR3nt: TGCGCCAGCAGTGATTCGGGAGGAACAGATACGCAGTATTTT; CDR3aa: CASSDSGGTDTQYF
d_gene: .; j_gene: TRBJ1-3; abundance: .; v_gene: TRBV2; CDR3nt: TGTGCCAGCAGTGAATCGGGAAACACCATATATTTT; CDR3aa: CASSESGNTIYF
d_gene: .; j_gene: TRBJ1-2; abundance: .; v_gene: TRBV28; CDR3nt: TGTGCCAGCACCGGACTGGAGCACTATGGCTACACCTTC; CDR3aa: CASTGLEHYGYTF
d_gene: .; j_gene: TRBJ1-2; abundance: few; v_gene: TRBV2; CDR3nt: TGTGCCAGCAGTCGGGAGGGGCCCTATGGCTACACCTTC; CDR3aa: CASSREGPYGYTF
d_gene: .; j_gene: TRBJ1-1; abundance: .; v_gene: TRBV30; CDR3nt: TGTGCCTGGCGAAGGGGTGCTGGGGTAGCTTTCTTT; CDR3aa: CAWRRGAGVAFF
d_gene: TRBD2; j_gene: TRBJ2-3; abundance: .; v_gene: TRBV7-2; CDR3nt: TGTGCCAGCAGCTTACGCGGGAGGGTGGCAGATACGCAGTATTTT; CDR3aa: CASSLRGRVADTQYF
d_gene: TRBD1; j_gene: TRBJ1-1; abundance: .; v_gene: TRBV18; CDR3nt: TGTGCCAGCTCACCCCTTCCCGGGACAGGGGGCCCCACTGAAGCTTTCTTT; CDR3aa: CASSPLPGTGGPTEAFF
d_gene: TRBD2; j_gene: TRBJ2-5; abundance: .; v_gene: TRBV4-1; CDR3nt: TGCGCCAGCAGCCACGCCGGGACTAGCGGGAGGGGAGGAGAGACCCAGTACTTC; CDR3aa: CASSHAGTSGRGGETQYF
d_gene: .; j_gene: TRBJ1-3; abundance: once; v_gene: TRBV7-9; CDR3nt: TGTGCCAGCAGCCCAGGGACATCAGGAAACACCATATATTTT; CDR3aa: CASSPGTSGNTIYF
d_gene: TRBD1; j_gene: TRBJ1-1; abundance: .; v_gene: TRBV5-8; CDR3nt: TGTGCCAGCAGCTTGGAAAGACAGGGGGAACTGAACACTGAAGCTTTCTTT; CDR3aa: CASSLERQGELNTEAFF
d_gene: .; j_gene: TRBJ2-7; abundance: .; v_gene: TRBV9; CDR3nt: TGTGCCAGCAGCGTTTCCCCGAGGGACGAGCAGTACTTC; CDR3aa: CASSVSPRDEQYF
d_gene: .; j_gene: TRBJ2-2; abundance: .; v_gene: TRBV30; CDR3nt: TGTGCCTGGGGAAAGGGGGGAGGGGTCGAGGAGCTGTTTTTT; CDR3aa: CAWGKGGGVEELFF
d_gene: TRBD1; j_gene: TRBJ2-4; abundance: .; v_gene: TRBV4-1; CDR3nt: TGCGCCAGCAGCCAAGATCTTGCGGGACAGGGGGCTTCCAAAAACATTCAGTACTTC; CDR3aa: CASSQDLAGQGASKNIQYF
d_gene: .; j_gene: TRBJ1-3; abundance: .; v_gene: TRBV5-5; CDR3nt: TGTGCCAGCGGCCCCGGGGCTGGAAACACCATATATTTT; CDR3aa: CASGPGAGNTIYF
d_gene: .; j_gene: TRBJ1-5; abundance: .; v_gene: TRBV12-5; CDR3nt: TGTGCTAGTGGGGAGGAGCCCCAGCATTTT; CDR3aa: CASGEEPQHF
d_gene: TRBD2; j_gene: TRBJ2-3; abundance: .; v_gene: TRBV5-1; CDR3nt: TGCGCCAGCAGCTTCGCGGGAGCGGATACGCAGTATTTT; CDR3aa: CASSFAGADTQYF
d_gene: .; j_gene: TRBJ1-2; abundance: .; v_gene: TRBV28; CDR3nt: TGTGCCAGCAGGCTTTTTCCAGGTGGCTACACCTTC; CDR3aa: CASRLFPGGYTF
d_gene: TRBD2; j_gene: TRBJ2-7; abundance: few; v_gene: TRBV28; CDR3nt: TGTGCCAGCAGTTTACCAGGGACTATTGTCTACGAGCAGTACTTC; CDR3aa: CASSLPGTIVYEQYF
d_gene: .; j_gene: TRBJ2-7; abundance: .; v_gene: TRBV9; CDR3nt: TGTGCCAGCAGCCCCCGTCAGGGCTCCTACGAGCAGTACTTC; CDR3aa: CASSPRQGSYEQYF
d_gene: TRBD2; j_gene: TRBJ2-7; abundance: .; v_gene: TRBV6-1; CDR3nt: TGTGCCAGCAGTGAAAGACTAGCGGGGGGCCAACCGATTTCCTACGAGCAGTACTTC; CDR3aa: CASSERLAGGQPISYEQYF
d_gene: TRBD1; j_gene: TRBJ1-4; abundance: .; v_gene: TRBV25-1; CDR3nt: TGTGCCAGCAGTAGGGGACAGACTAATGAAAAACTGTTTTTT; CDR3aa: CASSRGQTNEKLFF
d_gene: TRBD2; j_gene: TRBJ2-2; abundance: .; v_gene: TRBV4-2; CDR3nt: TGTGCCAGCAGGACTAGCGGGAACCACCGGGAGCTGTTTTTT; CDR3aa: CASRTSGNHRELFF
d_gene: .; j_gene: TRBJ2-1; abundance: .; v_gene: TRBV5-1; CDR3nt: TGCGCCAGCAGCCCGGACACCACCCCGTACAATGAGCAGTTCTTC; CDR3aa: CASSPDTTPYNEQFF
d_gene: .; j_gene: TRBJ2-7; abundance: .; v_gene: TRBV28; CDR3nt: TGTGCCAGCAGTGACCCCGGCAGGGCCACCTACGAGCAGTACTTC; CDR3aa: CASSDPGRATYEQYF
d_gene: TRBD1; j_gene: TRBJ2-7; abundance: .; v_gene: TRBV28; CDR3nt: TGTGCCAGCAAAAGGGGGCGGCAGTATGTCCTTGACGGGAAGTACTTC; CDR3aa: CASKRGRQYVLDGKYF
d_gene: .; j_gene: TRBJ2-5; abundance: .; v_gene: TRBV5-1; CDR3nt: TGCGCCAGCAGCCCGGGACTCGGGGAGACCCAGTACTTC; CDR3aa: CASSPGLGETQYF
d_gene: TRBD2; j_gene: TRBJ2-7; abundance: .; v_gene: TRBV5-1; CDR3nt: TGCGCCAGCAGCTTGGGGCTAGCGGGAGGAGTGTCCTACGAGCAGTACTTC; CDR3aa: CASSLGLAGGVSYEQYF
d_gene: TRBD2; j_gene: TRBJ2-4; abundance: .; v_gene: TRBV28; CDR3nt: TGTGCCAGCTGCAGCGGGACCCTAGCCAAAAACATTCAGTACTTC; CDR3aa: CASCSGTLAKNIQYF